This T cell receptor beta chain came from a study of shared clonotypes between healthy human individuals. Study-level results: Enrolling few donors narrowed the genetic and exposure-history diversity that was represented.

Sequencing was performed with immunoSEQ multiplex PCR; in TCRdb, only in-frame clones are kept and a portion is missing. Of about 470,000 clones listed, around 79% are singletons. On this clone: Its specificity is not known.

This CDR3 has 14 amino acids. V was pared by 8 bases and J by 1 base, with 8 bases of the junction left unmatched. Germline assignment: CDR1 MDHEN and CDR2 SYDVKM. Nashville, Tennessee was home to all donors, each a Caucasian adult. The chain employs TRBV28 and TRBJ2-7; 7 bases are a match to TRBD1. The clonotype comes from a woman in her thirties or forties in good health. Some clones in this sample may be carry-over from other donors' samples. Sequenced material: PBMCs. For the CDR3, the DNA is TGTGCCAGCCTTATCCGACAGGGTTCCTACGAGCAGTACTTC. Protein product: CASLIRQGSYEQYF.